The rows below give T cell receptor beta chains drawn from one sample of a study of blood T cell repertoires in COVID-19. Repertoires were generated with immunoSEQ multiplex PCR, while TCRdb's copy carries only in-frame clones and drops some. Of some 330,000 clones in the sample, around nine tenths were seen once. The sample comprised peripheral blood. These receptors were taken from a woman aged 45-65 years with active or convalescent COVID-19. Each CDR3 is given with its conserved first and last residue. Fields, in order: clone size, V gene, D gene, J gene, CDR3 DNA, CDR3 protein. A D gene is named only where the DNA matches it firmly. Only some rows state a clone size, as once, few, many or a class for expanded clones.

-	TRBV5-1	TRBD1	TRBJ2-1	TGCGCCAGCAGCCTACAGGACAGGGTTGTCAATGAGCAGTTCTTC	CASSLQDRVVNEQFF
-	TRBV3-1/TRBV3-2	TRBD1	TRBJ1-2	TGTGCCAGCAGCCATGGACAGGGGGAAATGTCAGGCTACACCTTC	CASSHGQGEMSGYTF
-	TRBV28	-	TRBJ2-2	TGTGCCACCGGGGCAGGGGTCACCGGGGAGCTGTTTTTT	CATGAGVTGELFF
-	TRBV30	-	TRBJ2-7	TGTGCCTGGAGTGTCGGCGGGGCCGGGTACTTC	CAWSVGGAGYF
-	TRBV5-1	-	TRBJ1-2	TGCGCCAGCAGCCCAACACAGAACTATGGCTACACCTTC	CASSPTQNYGYTF
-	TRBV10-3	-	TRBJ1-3	TGTGCCATCAGTGACCCCTATATCTCTGGAAACACCATATATTTT	CAISDPYISGNTIYF
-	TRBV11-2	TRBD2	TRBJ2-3	TGTGCCAGCAGGATGCGGGGGTTCACAGATACGCAGTATTTT	CASRMRGFTDTQYF
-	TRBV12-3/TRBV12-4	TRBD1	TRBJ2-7	TGTGCCAGCAGTAATACAGGGGGCCCCGAGCAGTACTTC	CASSNTGGPEQYF
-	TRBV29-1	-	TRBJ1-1	TGCAGCGTTTGGCTCATGAACACTGAAGCTTTCTTT	CSVWLMNTEAFF
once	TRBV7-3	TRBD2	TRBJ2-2	TGTGCCAGCAGCCCATTAGCGGGGGCCGGCGCCGGGGAGCTGTTTTTT	CASSPLAGAGAGELFF
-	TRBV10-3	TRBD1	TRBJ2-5	TGTGCCATCAGTGAGTCGATCGCTGAGGGCAGGGGGAAAGAGACCCAGTACTTC	CAISESIAEGRGKETQYF
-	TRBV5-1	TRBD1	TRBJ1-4	TGCGCCAGCAGCCCTGACCCCGACAGGGCAACTAATGAAAAACTGTTTTTT	CASSPDPDRATNEKLFF
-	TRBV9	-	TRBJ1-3	TGTGCCAGCAGCGAACAGCCGTTTCGTGGAAACACCATATATTTT	CASSEQPFRGNTIYF